This is a list of T cell receptor beta chains from one sample in a study of immune evolution from preneoplasia to lung adenocarcinoma. Clones were read by immunoSEQ multiplex PCR, and TCRdb kept only the in-frame ones, dropping some. The table lists about 8,400 clones, about four fifths of them singletons. The source material was FFPE invasive lung adenocarcinoma tissue. The origin of the receptors is a person in their fifties with lung adenocarcinoma. Each CDR3 is given with its conserved first and last residue. Each record gives: clone size, V gene, J gene, D gene, CDR3 DNA, CDR3 protein. A D gene is named only where the DNA matches it firmly. The listing skips clone size in some rows; elsewhere it reads once, few, many or a size class.

size: NA
V: TRBV30
J: TRBJ2-3
D: TRBD2
DNA: TGTGCCTGGAGATTGGGGACTAGCGGGGCAGATACGCAGTATTTT
CDR3: CAWRLGTSGADTQYF

size: NA
V: TRBV23-1
J: TRBJ1-2
D: NA
DNA: TGCGCCAGCAGTCTCACCGGGACTCGCAACTATGGCTACACCTTC
CDR3: CASSLTGTRNYGYTF

size: NA
V: TRBV7-8
J: TRBJ1-5
D: NA
DNA: TGTGCCAGCAGCTTAGGGGGGGGCCGGCCCCAGCATTTT
CDR3: CASSLGGGRPQHF

size: NA
V: TRBV7-3
J: TRBJ2-6
D: NA
DNA: TGTGCCAGCAGCCGCGGGACTGGGGCCAACGTCCTGACTTTC
CDR3: CASSRGTGANVLTF

size: few
V: TRBV6-5
J: TRBJ1-1
D: NA
DNA: TGTGCCACCGGGCCAAACACTGAAGCTTTCTTT
CDR3: CATGPNTEAFF

size: NA
V: TRBV9
J: TRBJ1-4
D: NA
DNA: TGTGCCAGCAGCGTCACTCTCTTCGGTGAAAAACTGTTTTTT
CDR3: CASSVTLFGEKLFF

size: NA
V: TRBV7-9
J: TRBJ1-1
D: NA
DNA: TGTGCCAGCAGCCTAGGACAGTCCACTGAAGCTTTCTTT
CDR3: CASSLGQSTEAFF

size: NA
V: TRBV7-3
J: TRBJ1-1
D: NA
DNA: TGTGCCAGCAGCGCCCAACAGGGGAACACTGAAGCTTTCTTT
CDR3: CASSAQQGNTEAFF

size: few
V: TRBV27
J: TRBJ2-1
D: TRBD2
DNA: TGTGCCAGCAGTTTAGGAGCTAGCGGGGCCATCGGGAATGAGCAGTTCTTC
CDR3: CASSLGASGAIGNEQFF

size: NA
V: TRBV5-1
J: TRBJ2-7
D: TRBD2
DNA: TGCGCCAGCAAGCTTGGGGGGCTAGCGGGGGATCCATACGAGCAGTACTTC
CDR3: CASKLGGLAGDPYEQYF

size: NA
V: TRBV27
J: TRBJ2-7
D: NA
DNA: TGTGCCACCCACGGACGGGACGGAATAGACGAGCAGTACTTC
CDR3: CATHGRDGIDEQYF

size: NA
V: TRBV7-9
J: TRBJ2-5
D: TRBD2
DNA: TGTGCCAGCAGCTTAGGGGCTAGCGGGGGACAAGAGACCCAGTACTTC
CDR3: CASSLGASGGQETQYF

size: NA
V: TRBV4-1
J: TRBJ2-7
D: TRBD2
DNA: TGCGCCAGCAGCCATCCGGGACTAGCGGGAGGGCCTAGCTCCTACGAGCAGTACTTC
CDR3: CASSHPGLAGGPSSYEQYF

size: NA
V: TRBV30
J: TRBJ1-1
D: TRBD1
DNA: TGTGCCTGGGATAGGACAGGGTCGGGCACTGAAGCTTTCTTT
CDR3: CAWDRTGSGTEAFF

size: NA
V: TRBV2
J: TRBJ1-3
D: NA
DNA: TGTGCCAGCAGTGAGGGAGGTCCTGGAAACACCATATATTTT
CDR3: CASSEGGPGNTIYF

size: NA
V: TRBV7-9
J: TRBJ2-7
D: TRBD2
DNA: TGTGCCAGCAGCCGGACGGGGGGCGGGAGGGAAGTGAGGGACGAGCAGTACTTC
CDR3: CASSRTGGGREVRDEQYF

size: once
V: TRBV6-5
J: TRBJ1-2
D: NA
DNA: TGTGCCAGCAGTGCCCTAGGGCAGGGCGGTGGCTACACCTTC
CDR3: CASSALGQGGGYTF

size: NA
V: TRBV5-5
J: TRBJ2-1
D: NA
DNA: TGTGCCAGCAGCTTGGTAGCTTCCCTTGGAAATGAGCAGTTCTTC
CDR3: CASSLVASLGNEQFF

size: once
V: TRBV28
J: TRBJ2-7
D: NA
DNA: TGTGCCAGCAGTTTACCCGGGTGGGGGTCCTACGAGCAGTACTTC
CDR3: CASSLPGWGSYEQYF

size: NA
V: TRBV4-2
J: TRBJ1-6
D: NA
DNA: TGTGCCAGCAGCCAAGATGGCAGATACAGCTCCTATAATTCACCCCTCCACTTT
CDR3: CASSQDGRYSSYNSPLHF

size: few
V: TRBV7-8
J: TRBJ2-7
D: TRBD1
DNA: TGTGCCAGCAGCCCCGGACAGGGGAACGAGCAGTACTTC
CDR3: CASSPGQGNEQYF

size: NA
V: TRBV5-4
J: TRBJ2-1
D: TRBD2
DNA: TGTGCCAGCAGCCCGGGACTAGCCATCGACAATGAGCAGTTCTTC
CDR3: CASSPGLAIDNEQFF

size: NA
V: TRBV7-2
J: TRBJ2-5
D: TRBD2
DNA: TGTGCCAGCAGCTTAGTTGCTTTAGCGGGAAGCGGCCAAGAGACCCAGTACTTC
CDR3: CASSLVALAGSGQETQYF

size: once
V: TRBV4-1
J: TRBJ1-1
D: NA
DNA: TGCGCCAGCTCCGTCTCAGGGGCCCGGAACACTGAAGCTTTCTTT
CDR3: CASSVSGARNTEAFF

size: NA
V: TRBV29-1
J: TRBJ2-1
D: TRBD2
DNA: TGCAGCGTTGTCCGGGGGGGCAGGGGAGGTAGAGACGAGCAGTTCTTC
CDR3: CSVVRGGRGGRDEQFF

size: NA
V: TRBV7-9
J: TRBJ2-7
D: TRBD2
DNA: TGTGCCAGCAGCTTAGGGACTAGCGGAACGAATGAGCAGTACTTC
CDR3: CASSLGTSGTNEQYF

size: NA
V: TRBV18
J: TRBJ2-7
D: NA
DNA: TGTGCCAGCTCACCCGGAGGGAGTATGTACTTC
CDR3: CASSPGGSMYF

size: NA
V: TRBV2
J: TRBJ2-7
D: NA
DNA: TGTGCCAGCAGTGAGGGGTATAACGAGCAGTACTTC
CDR3: CASSEGYNEQYF

size: NA
V: TRBV5-6
J: TRBJ2-5
D: NA
DNA: TGTGCCAGCAGATCGACAGCTCCCAAGACCCAGTACTTC
CDR3: CASRSTAPKTQYF

size: NA
V: TRBV28
J: TRBJ2-3
D: TRBD2
DNA: TGTGCCAGCAGCTCACTAGCGGGGGGCGGAGATACGCAGTATTTT
CDR3: CASSSLAGGGDTQYF

size: NA
V: TRBV11-2
J: TRBJ1-1
D: TRBD1
DNA: TGTGCCAGCAGCTTAAACTCCGGGACAGAGGACACTGAAGCTTTCTTT
CDR3: CASSLNSGTEDTEAFF

size: large
V: TRBV7-9
J: TRBJ1-1
D: NA
DNA: TGTGCCAGCAGGAGGGGTACTGAAGCTTTCTTT
CDR3: CASRRGTEAFF

size: NA
V: TRBV27
J: TRBJ2-7
D: TRBD1
DNA: TGTGCCAGCAGTTTTAACGGACAGGGGGCTTTTTACGAGCAGTACTTC
CDR3: CASSFNGQGAFYEQYF

size: NA
V: TRBV6-4
J: TRBJ1-1
D: NA
DNA: TGTGCCAGCAGTGAAACGGGATTTACTGAAGCTTTCTTT
CDR3: CASSETGFTEAFF

size: NA
V: TRBV18
J: TRBJ1-2
D: NA
DNA: TGTGCCAGCTCCCTCCAGGACTATGGCTACACCTTC
CDR3: CASSLQDYGYTF

size: NA
V: TRBV27
J: TRBJ2-5
D: TRBD1
DNA: TGTGCCAGCAGTCCAAGACAGGGGGAGACCCAGTACTTC
CDR3: CASSPRQGETQYF

size: NA
V: TRBV2
J: TRBJ2-1
D: TRBD2
DNA: TGTGCCAGCAGTGCTCGGGACTACTACAATGAGCAGTTCTTC
CDR3: CASSARDYYNEQFF

size: NA
V: TRBV11-3
J: TRBJ2-7
D: NA
DNA: TGTGCCAGCAGCTTAGAGGCAGGCTACGAGCAGTACTTC
CDR3: CASSLEAGYEQYF

size: NA
V: TRBV4-1
J: TRBJ1-1
D: NA
DNA: TGCGCCAGCAGCCAAGACAGGGGAAGCACTGAAGCTTTCTTT
CDR3: CASSQDRGSTEAFF

size: once
V: TRBV6-5
J: TRBJ1-2
D: NA
DNA: TGTGCCAGCAGACCGACCGCCGGCAACTATGGCTACACCTTC
CDR3: CASRPTAGNYGYTF

size: once
V: TRBV7-2
J: TRBJ1-1
D: TRBD1
DNA: TGTGCCAGCAGCTCCCCTATGGGACAGGGGGCGTCGGGCACTGAAGCTTTCTTT
CDR3: CASSSPMGQGASGTEAFF

size: NA
V: TRBV11-2
J: TRBJ1-2
D: TRBD1
DNA: TGTGCCAGCAGCGACTCAGGACAGGGTGATGGCAACACCTTC
CDR3: CASSDSGQGDGNTF

size: NA
V: TRBV18
J: TRBJ2-5
D: TRBD1
DNA: TGTGCCAGCTCACAGGGGGCTGGAGAGACCCAGTACTTC
CDR3: CASSQGAGETQYF

size: NA
V: TRBV9
J: TRBJ2-5
D: TRBD2
DNA: TGTGCCAGCAGCCCAGAGAGACTAGCGGGAAGGAAGGTACAAGAGACCCAGTACTTC
CDR3: CASSPERLAGRKVQETQYF

size: NA
V: TRBV5-1
J: TRBJ1-4
D: TRBD1
DNA: TGCGCCAGCAGATCCGGGACAGGGGCTGAAAAACTGTTTTTT
CDR3: CASRSGTGAEKLFF

size: NA
V: TRBV28
J: TRBJ2-2
D: NA
DNA: TGTGCCAGCAGTTTGTTAGGGCTGACGAACACCGGGGAGCTGTTTTTT
CDR3: CASSLLGLTNTGELFF

size: NA
V: TRBV11-3
J: TRBJ2-1
D: NA
DNA: TGTGCCAGCAGCCCGGGTCCATCAAGGGAGCAGTTCTTC
CDR3: CASSPGPSREQFF

size: NA
V: TRBV7-9
J: TRBJ1-3
D: NA
DNA: TGTGCCAGCAGCAAAGACGGGGGGCTGGTTGGAAACACCATATATTTT
CDR3: CASSKDGGLVGNTIYF

size: once
V: TRBV2
J: TRBJ1-1
D: NA
DNA: TGTGCCAGCGGAGAGGCGGTGTGGTCCACTGAAGCTTTCTTT
CDR3: CASGEAVWSTEAFF

size: NA
V: TRBV6-4
J: TRBJ2-2
D: TRBD1
DNA: TGTGCCAGCAGTGCCAAGGGGGCAGATACCGGGGAGCTGTTTTTT
CDR3: CASSAKGADTGELFF